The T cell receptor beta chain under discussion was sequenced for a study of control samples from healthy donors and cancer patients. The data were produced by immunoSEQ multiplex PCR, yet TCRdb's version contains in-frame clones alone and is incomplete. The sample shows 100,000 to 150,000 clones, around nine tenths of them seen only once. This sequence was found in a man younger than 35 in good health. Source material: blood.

The CDR3 region has the DNA TGTGCCAGCAGTCTAGCGGGGGGCACAGATACGCAGTATTTT. It translates to CASSLAGGTDTQYF. The rearrangement links TRBV6-4 to TRBJ2-3; TRBD2 aligns across 10 bases. This CDR3 is 14 amino acids long. Unmatched junction bases numbered 0, after V lost 5 bases and J lost 1 base. Germline V lookup: CDR1 MRHNA, CDR2 SNTAGT.